This T cell receptor beta chain was observed in a study of early T cells in non-severe SARS-CoV-2 infection. Overall study: Chains from this unsorted whole-blood bulk RNA could not be paired.

This CDR3 spans 14 amino acids. J was trimmed by 3 bases and V by 8 bases; bases with no gene match: 8. Germline values: CDR1 SNHLY, CDR2 FYNNEI. Study results and caveats: Anti-spike CD8 responses were favored by VDJdb matching, which missed private and CD4 specificities.

Individual cDNA molecules received unique molecular identifiers during library preparation. TCRdb passed the 5' RACE reads through MiXCR, listing each CDR3 protein once. Of 25,000 to 35,000 distinct CDR3 sequences listed, around 7% are singletons. This clonotype has at least ten counts. Its antigen is still unknown. This TCR was recovered from an adult who was a healthcare worker with PCR-confirmed SARS-CoV-2 infection or an uninfected control (not recorded which). The genes are TRBV2 and TRBJ2-3; 7 bases align to TRBD2. Sequencing input: whole blood. CDR3 amino acids: CASGRDYLTDTQYF. The CDR3 DNA sequence: TGTGCCAGCGGCCGGGACTACCTAACAGATACGCAGTATTTT.